These 20 T cell receptor beta chains originate from one sample sequenced in a study of shared T cell receptors in the human thymus. Assay: immunoSEQ multiplex PCR; the TCRdb copy retains only in-frame clones and omits some. The table lists roughly 660,000 clones, 88% of them singletons. This same sample was also taken into another study, of human thymus T cells.

The sequenced sample was thymocytes. Every receptor here comes from a boy under two years old with a congenital heart defect.

The V and J genes are TRBV5-6 and TRBJ2-3, with 10 bases matching TRBD2. The CDR3 length is 16 residues. Germline lookup yields CDR1 SGHDT and CDR2 YYEEEE. V lost 2 bases to trimming and J lost 6 bases; unmatched junction nucleotides: 9. The CDR3 nucleotides are TGTGCCAGCAGCTTCTCAGCGGGAGGGCCGGAGGATACGCAGTATTTT. It translates to CASSFSAGGPEDTQYF.

The gene calls are TRBV19 and TRBJ2-5; D remains ambiguous. CDR1 and CDR2 from the germline V gene are LNHDA and SQIVND (reference sequence). V was trimmed by 7 bases and J by 2 bases, leaving 17 bases between them. CDR3 length equals 15 residues. CDR3 amino acids: CASMVRRPLQETQYF. CDR3 DNA: TGTGCCAGTATGGTGCGCAGACCACTACAAGAGACCCAGTACTTC. The whole variable domain, remainder taken from reference TRBV19 and TRBJ2-5, is DGGITQSPKYLFRKEGQNVTLSCEQNLNHDAMYWYRQDPGQGLRLIYYSQIVNDFQKGDIAEGYSVSREKKESFPLTVTSAQKNPTAFYLCASMVRRPLQETQYFGPGTRLLVL.

The chain carries TRBV4-1 and TRBJ2-7; D call uncertain. V was shortened by 0 bases and J by 4 bases, with 13 bases between the two germline ends. From germline, CDR1 is MGHRA and CDR2 YSYEKL. This CDR3 has 15 residues. This CDR3 reads CASSQDARPLYEQYF. Here the CDR3 DNA reads TGCGCCAGCAGCCAAGACGCTAGGCCGTTATACGAGCAGTACTTC.

This clone was recorded once. This sequence joins TRBV4-2 and TRBJ2-7; D is perhaps TRBD2 (6 bases). The CDR3 spans 18 residues. V was shortened by 0 bases and J by 6 bases, with 24 bases between the two germline ends. Germline CDR1 reads LGHNA; CDR2 reads YNFKEQ. CDR3 in amino acids: CASSQDRRDLEGLCEQYF. In DNA form, the CDR3 reads TGTGCCAGCAGCCAAGACCGACGGGACTTAGAGGGGCTGTGCGAGCAGTACTTC.

V and J are TRBV11-2 and TRBJ2-2, with D perhaps TRBD2 (5 bases). The CDR3 consists of 14 residues. The germline V gene has CDR1 SGHAT and CDR2 FQNNGV. V dropped 5 bases and J dropped 4 bases, with 11 bases sitting between them. The CDR3 nucleotides are TGTGCCAGCAGCGCGCGGGCCAGCACCGGGGAGCTGTTTTTT. This sequence encodes CASSARASTGELFF.

This chain links TRBV5-4 with TRBJ2-2; D call uncertain. Germline values: CDR1 SGHNT, CDR2 YYREEE (reference sequence). V was cut by 3 bases and J by 7 bases, with 13 bases left in between. The CDR3 covers 14 residues. Here the CDR3 DNA reads TGTGCCAGCAGCTCCAACTTACTAATCGGGGAGCTGTTTTTT. Translation: CASSSNLLIGELFF.

The chain joins TRBV18 to TRBJ2-3; 8 bases fit TRBD1. CDR1 KGHSH and CDR2 LQKENI come from the germline V gene. V was clipped by 2 bases and J by 4 bases; unmatched bases: 5. The CDR3 runs 15 residues. The CDR3 region is CASSPETGEADTQYF. DNA of the CDR3: TGTGCCAGCTCACCAGAGACAGGGGAAGCAGATACGCAGTATTTT.

The chain employs TRBV29-1 and TRBJ2-3; D is perhaps TRBD2 (6 bases). V lost 6 bases and J lost 4, with 20 bases in between. The germline gives CDR1 SQVTM, CDR2 ANQGSEA. The CDR3 is 15 residues long. CDR3 sequence reads: CSVVNWQGGADTQYF. CDR3 DNA sequence: TGCAGCGTCGTAAATTGGCAGGGAGGCGCAGATACGCAGTATTTT.

The rearrangement uses TRBV6-6 and TRBJ1-1, with D tentatively TRBD1 (5 bases). V lost 2 bases and J 4 bases, leaving 11 bases between the germline ends. This CDR3 is 14 amino acids long. Germline V gene sequence: CDR1 MNHNY, CDR2 SVGAGI (reference sequence). The CDR3 region has the DNA TGTGCCAGCAGTTACACCCCGGGGGGCACTGAAGCTTTCTTT. Translation: CASSYTPGGTEAFF.

This sequence joins TRBV28 and TRBJ1-2; 9 bases agree with TRBD1. The CDR3 sequence is 15 residues long. Trimming cost V 5 bases and J 4 bases; bases outside gene matches: 8. The germline gives CDR1 MDHEN, CDR2 SYDVKM. Here the CDR3 reads CASSVVQGAGYGYTF. The CDR3 DNA reads TGTGCCAGCAGTGTAGTACAGGGGGCAGGCTATGGCTACACCTTC.

J is TRBJ1-5 and V is TRBV7-2; a possible D gene is TRBD1 (5 bases). CDR1 and CDR2 from the germline V gene are SGHTA and FQGNSA. The CDR3 covers 15 residues. V was clipped by 0 bases and J by 0 bases, with 6 bases between them. This CDR3 is CASSLARDSNQPQHF. The CDR3 DNA reads as TGTGCCAGCAGCTTAGCCAGGGATAGCAATCAGCCCCAGCATTTT.

This clone has just one count. J is TRBJ2-1 and V is TRBV9; D perhaps matches TRBD2 (6 bases). This CDR3 has 13 residues. V was clipped by 3 bases and J by 10 bases, with 14 bases between them. Germline V gene lookup returns CDR1 SGDLS and CDR2 YYNGEE. CDR3 bases: TGTGCCAGCAGCGGGCGGAGGGTGGGCGAGCAGTTCTTC. It yields the protein CASSGRRVGEQFF. Filled out from reference TRBV9 and TRBJ2-1, the complete variable domain reads DSGVTQTPKHLITATGQRVTLRCSPRSGDLSVYWYQQSLDQGLQFLIQYYNGEERAKGNILERFSAQQFPDLHSELNLSSLELGDSALYFCASSGRRVGEQFFGPGTRLTVL.

The chain carries TRBV6-5 and TRBJ2-7; 7 nucleotides agree with TRBD2. The germline V gene encodes CDR1 MNHEY and CDR2 SVGAGI. The CDR3 is 15 residues long. The trim removed 6 bases at V and 7 bases at J, leaving 15 bases unmatched. DNA for the CDR3: TGTGCCAGCAGCAGGGCGGGGAGGGAATCGTGGGAGCAGTACTTC. This codes for CASSRAGRESWEQYF.

The chain links TRBV28 to TRBJ2-7; the match to TRBD2 covers 14 bases. Germline CDR1 and CDR2: MDHEN and SYDVKM. This CDR3 comprises 17 residues. After removal of 2 bases from V and 5 bases from J, the junction contained 8 bases not matched to a gene. CDR3 residues: CASSLGTSGRKLHEQYF. The CDR3 nucleotides read TGTGCCAGCAGTTTAGGGACTAGCGGGAGAAAGCTCCACGAGCAGTACTTC.

V is TRBV29-1 and J is TRBJ2-1, with D uncertain. V lost 5 bases, J lost 5 bases, and 28 bases lay in between. In germline, CDR1 is SQVTM, CDR2 ANQGSEA. The CDR3 has 18 residues. For the CDR3, the DNA is TGCAGCGTTCGGATTTGGAACGAAAGACTCGCGCTAGACAATGAGCAGTTCTTC. Its translation is CSVRIWNERLALDNEQFF.

The rearrangement uses TRBV4-2 and TRBJ2-7; TRBD2 agrees at 11 bases. V shed 2 bases and J 5 bases; nucleotides not matched to a gene: 5. CDR3 length: 15 residues. Germline CDR1 is LGHNA and CDR2 is YNFKEQ. The CDR3 spells CASSQLAGGPHEQYF. The DNA of the CDR3 is TGTGCCAGCAGCCAATTAGCGGGAGGGCCACACGAGCAGTACTTC.

This clone was counted a few times. This rearrangement joins TRBV5-4 to TRBJ2-3, with 13 positions matching TRBD2. CDR1 SGHNT and CDR2 YYREEE come from the germline V gene (reference sequence). Trimming took 1 base from V and 3 from J; bases not matched to a gene: 5. This CDR3 comprises 17 residues. This CDR3 reads CASSLTGTSGETDTQYF. The CDR3 bases are TGTGCCAGCAGCTTGACAGGGACTAGCGGGGAAACAGATACGCAGTATTTT.

V is TRBV2 and J is TRBJ1-5, with D hard to call. The CDR3 is made up of 18 amino acids. Trimming removed 3 bases from V and 0 bases from J, with 18 bases in between. Per the germline V gene, CDR1 is SNHLY and CDR2 is FYNNEI. CDR3 bases: TGTGCCAGCAGTGAGCCCGGGGATAGGCCGTATAGCAATCAGCCCCAGCATTTT. Translating gives CASSEPGDRPYSNQPQHF.

The CDR3 here is CATSRVNHRDRPYEQYF. The CDR3 DNA reads TGTGCCACCAGCAGAGTAAACCACCGGGACAGACCTTACGAGCAGTACTTC. V usage is TRBV15 and J usage is TRBJ2-7; 7 bases match TRBD1. The V segment lost 1 base and the J segment 4 bases; nucleotides outside the gene matches: 13. Germline V gives CDR1 LNHNV, CDR2 YYDKDF (reference sequence). The CDR3 covers 17 residues.

The chain joins TRBV10-3 to TRBJ2-1, with 7 positions matching TRBD2. Trimming took 4 bases from V and 4 from J; bases not matched to a gene: 7. The CDR3 runs to 15 residues. Germline assignment: CDR1 ENHRY and CDR2 SYGVKD. DNA of the CDR3: TGTGCCATCAGTGCCGGGACTATCCAATACAATGAGCAGTTCTTC. This sequence encodes CAISAGTIQYNEQFF.